Below, one T cell receptor beta chain is given with its context. The data derive from a study of blood T cells in healthy people across ages. Then a second PCR, running about 7 to 11 cycles, was carried out with a sample-barcoded 5' primer and a J-beta primer mix. Using its own MiXCR run on the 5' RACE reads, TCRdb lists one record per CDR3 protein. The top ten hold 3% to 4% of the sample, which has about 800,000 distinct CDR3 sequences, more than 20% seen once. Per the germline V gene, CDR1 is SGHRS and CDR2 is YFSETQ. V lost 2 bases and J lost 6, with 12 bases in between. This CDR3 is built from 13 residues. The same data also went into a second study, on T cells of mothers and their children.

The rearrangement joins TRBV5-1 to TRBJ2-7; D tentatively reads TRBD1 or TRBD2 (6 bases each). The source of this sequence is a boy aged 10-17 years in good health. Sequenced input: blood. CDR3: CASSFGSGAEQYF. Written as DNA, the CDR3 is TGCGCCAGCAGCTTTGGTTCGGGGGCCGAGCAGTACTTC.